This T cell receptor beta chain was retrieved from a study of HIV-infected patients and healthy controls. cDNA was made from 500 ng RNA using alpha and beta constant primers. Separate chain-specific third strand synthesis with multiplexing indices produced the alpha and beta libraries. Ligation attached cDNA to a 5' RACE adapter that carried a random hexamer and SP2 site. TCRdb redid the calling of the 5' RACE reads with MiXCR, one entry per CDR3 protein. The sample has 6,000 to 7,000 distinct CDR3 sequences, around 7% seen once; the top ten hold about 15%. General study results and limits: Significantly higher mean Gini indices appeared in HIV-infected repertoires, possibly reflecting oligoclonality.

The germline V gene encodes CDR1 SNHLY and CDR2 FYNNEI. V dropped 6 bases and J dropped 3 bases, with 16 bases sitting between them. The length of the CDR3 is 15 residues. Sample share makes this clonotype medium-sized. No antigen is known for it. Antiretroviral therapy had run roughly three months, about 14 weeks, before follow-up blood collection. The repertoire came from unfractionated whole blood and reflected all unsorted peripheral T cells. Source: blood, taken during antiretroviral therapy. The origin of this receptor is an adult with HIV infection. The chain carries TRBV2 and TRBJ2-3; D is undetermined. CDR3 loop: CASSSGWLFTDTQYF. The CDR3 DNA reads as TGTGCCAGCAGCTCCGGGTGGCTCTTTACAGATACGCAGTATTTT.